This T cell receptor beta chain appears in the sequencing data of a study of CD8 T cells in ankylosing spondylitis. In its sample, this clonotype was seen a few times. Its antigen remains unknown. The germline gene is not matched at one end of the junction; a read error may be the cause. Whole-study results and caveats: A TCR beta motif of fewer than ten highly homologous variants seemed to mark ankylosing spondylitis blood.

The germline V gene has CDR1 LGHDT and CDR2 YNNKEL (reference sequence). The CDR3 is made up of 18 amino acids. TCRdb re-called the 5' RACE reads through MiXCR, storing one row per CDR3 protein. Of 200,000 or so distinct CDR3 sequences in the sample, 20% to 30% were seen once. The clonotype originates from a male donor with ankylosing spondylitis or in good health (not recorded which). The material sequenced was blood, either unsorted or a sorted T cell fraction (not recorded which). The V and J genes are TRBV3-1 and TRBJ2-7; 10 bases line up with TRBD2. CDR3 sequence (DNA): TGTGCCAGCACCCAAGGATTCCCCGGGACTAGCGTCTCCTACGAGCAGTACTTC. Protein: CASTQGFPGTSVSYEQYF.